A single sample gave rise to the 30 T cell receptor beta chains below, sequenced in a study of T cell responses to AZD1222 COVID-19 vaccine. The table came from immunoSEQ multiplex PCR; TCRdb's copy has only in-frame clones and leaves some out. The data contain under 200,000 clones, 90% to 95% of them singletons. Sequencing used peripheral blood, obtained on day 0 of AZD1222 vaccination. These receptors all stem from an adult in good health.

The chain recombines TRBV11-2 with TRBJ2-7; D is ambiguous. The V end lost 1 base, the J end lost 2 bases, and 12 bases lay between the germline ends. CDR1 and CDR2 (germline): SGHAT, FQNNGV. The CDR3 loop spans 15 amino acids. This chain's CDR3 is CASSLGSTAAYEQYF. CDR3 coding DNA: TGTGCCAGCAGCTTAGGATCGACCGCGGCCTACGAGCAGTACTTC.

The J gene is TRBJ2-3, the V gene TRBV6-5; possibly TRBD2 for D (5 bases). CDR3 length equals 15 residues. Trimming cost V 2 bases and J 0 bases, with 9 bases left between them. Germline assignment: CDR1 MNHEY and CDR2 SVGAGI. CDR3 sequence reads: CASSYSGSSTDTQYF. The CDR3 DNA sequence: TGTGCCAGCAGTTACAGCGGCTCTAGCACAGATACGCAGTATTTT.

The chain employs TRBV13 and TRBJ2-7; 7 bases agree with TRBD2. The CDR3 has 16 amino acids. Looked up from germline, CDR1 is PRHDT and CDR2 is FYEKMQ (reference sequence). V lost 0 bases and J lost 2; bases outside the gene matches: 7. In DNA form, the CDR3 reads TGTGCCAGCAGCTTAGGTCCAGCGGGGCTGGCCTACGAGCAGTACTTC. Residues: CASSLGPAGLAYEQYF.

The rearrangement links TRBV28 to TRBJ2-3; tentatively, D is TRBD2 (7 bases). The ends were cut back, 3 bases at V and 4 bases at J, with 11 bases in the middle. Germline V gene data show CDR1 as MDHEN and CDR2 as SYDVKM. CDR3 length: 14 amino acids. CDR3 protein: CASSLRGGADTQYF. The DNA of the CDR3 is TGTGCCAGCAGTTTGAGGGGGGGTGCAGATACGCAGTATTTT. Looking up the rest from reference TRBV28 and TRBJ2-3 gives the full variable domain: DVKVTQSSRYLVKRTGEKVFLECVQDMDHENMFWYRQDPGLGLRLIYFSYDVKMKEKGDIPEGYSVSREKKERFSLILESASTNQTSMYLCASSLRGGADTQYFGPGTRLTVL.

This clone has just one count. V usage is TRBV11-3 and J usage is TRBJ2-3, with D possibly being TRBD1 or TRBD2 (6 bases each). CDR1 and CDR2 from the germline V gene are SGHNT and YENEEA. The CDR3 length is 14 residues. V lost 5 bases and J lost 0, with 9 bases in between. CDR3 loop: CASSTGASTDTQYF. Here the CDR3 DNA reads TGTGCCAGCAGCACGGGGGCCAGCACAGATACGCAGTATTTT.

The chain carries TRBV19 and TRBJ1-2; D not certain. There are 15 residues in the CDR3. Germline V gene sequence: CDR1 LNHDA, CDR2 SQIVND (reference sequence). V lost 1 base and J lost 0, with 9 bases in between. The CDR3 coding sequence is TGTGCCAGTAGTATAGCCATCGGTCCTAACTATGGCTACACCTTC. This gives the protein CASSIAIGPNYGYTF.

The gene calls are TRBV28 and TRBJ1-6; no clear D gene. The germline V gene has CDR1 MDHEN and CDR2 SYDVKM. The CDR3 sequence is 15 residues long. Trimming left V 6 bases short and J 7 bases short, with 16 bases between. The CDR3 loop reads CASSSTAGFNSPLHF. The CDR3 bases are TGTGCCAGCAGCTCTACGGCAGGTTTCAATTCACCCCTCCACTTT.

Here the CDR3 reads CASYLAFTYEQYF. The CDR3, as DNA: TGTGCCAGCTATCTCGCTTTCACCTACGAGCAGTACTTC. V and J are TRBV21-1 and TRBJ2-7. TRBV21-1 is given as a pseudogene. The CDR3 runs to 13 residues.

This chain connects TRBV14 to TRBJ2-5, with D possibly matching TRBD2 (6 bases). The CDR3 sequence is 15 residues long. From germline, CDR1 is SGHDN and CDR2 FVKESK. V lost 3 bases, J lost 5 bases, and 16 bases lay in between. The CDR3, as DNA: TGTGCCAGCAGCCACACCCCGGGGAGGTGGGAGACCCAGTACTTC. This encodes CASSHTPGRWETQYF.

The V call is TRBV3-1 (or the pseudogene TRBV3-2), the J call TRBJ2-1, with 8 bases fitting TRBD1. Germline trimming cut 7 bases from V and 2 bases from J; bases unmatched to any gene: 7. The germline gives CDR1 LGHDT, CDR2 YNNKEL (reference sequence). This CDR3 comprises 15 residues. CDR3 residues: CASISDRGAYNEQFF. The CDR3 nucleotides read TGTGCCAGCATCTCCGACAGGGGCGCCTACAATGAGCAGTTCTTC.

The chain combines TRBV15 with TRBJ1-1; possible D gene TRBD1, 6 bases. CDR3 length: 12 residues. Germline CDR1 LNHNV, CDR2 YYDKDF (reference sequence). V was trimmed by 3 bases and J by 6 bases, leaving 8 bases between them. The CDR3 sequence: CATSSSGAEAFF. DNA of the CDR3: TGTGCCACCAGCAGTTCAGGGGCTGAAGCTTTCTTT.

V is TRBV7-2 and J is TRBJ2-6, with TRBD1 identical over 7 bases. The V gene's germline CDR1 is SGHTA and CDR2 FQGNSA. V gave up 4 bases and J gave up 3 bases; unmatched junction bases: 9. The CDR3 extends over 17 amino acids. The DNA for the CDR3 is TGTGCCAGCAGCTACTACCTACAGGGGTTTGGGGCCAACGTCCTGACTTTC. As protein: CASSYYLQGFGANVLTF.

The chain employs TRBV4-1 and TRBJ2-7; D may be TRBD1 (5 bases). Germline lookup yields CDR1 MGHRA and CDR2 YSYEKL. V was cut by 4 bases and J by 0 bases, with 13 bases left in between. The CDR3 contains 15 residues. The CDR3 is CASSPSGQASYEQYF. The CDR3 nucleotides read TGCGCCAGCAGCCCTTCAGGGCAGGCCTCCTACGAGCAGTACTTC.

The J gene is TRBJ2-1, the V gene TRBV7-8; TRBD2 agrees at 13 bases. The germline CDR1 and CDR2 sequences are SGHVS and FQNEAQ. With 5 bases clipped from V and 0 bases from J, the junction kept 4 bases outside the gene matches. The CDR3 loop spans 17 amino acids. As DNA, the CDR3 is TGTGCCAGCAGCCCCCGGACTAGCGGGAGCTCCTACAATGAGCAGTTCTTC. Translating gives CASSPRTSGSSYNEQFF.

The rearrangement uses TRBV28 and TRBJ1-1; D might be TRBD1 (5 bases). Germline CDR1 and CDR2: MDHEN and SYDVKM. V was shortened by 8 bases and J by 8 bases, with 12 bases between the two germline ends. The CDR3 consists of 11 residues. The CDR3 nucleotides are TGTGCCAGCGTAATTGAGGGGGAAGCTTTCTTT. This gives the protein CASVIEGEAFF.

V is TRBV3-1 (or the pseudogene TRBV3-2) and J is TRBJ2-5, with TRBD1 matching 8 bases. Trimming cost V 2 bases and J 2 bases; bases outside gene matches: 10. Germline CDR1 reads LGHDT; CDR2 reads YNNKEL (reference sequence). The CDR3 totals 17 residues. The CDR3 sequence: CASSQIEAGQGQETQYF. CDR3 coding DNA: TGTGCCAGCAGCCAAATTGAAGCTGGACAGGGTCAAGAGACCCAGTACTTC.

This CDR3 reads CASSQNSGSHNEQFF. CDR3 nucleotide sequence: TGTGCCAGCAGCCAAAATAGCGGGAGCCACAATGAGCAGTTCTTC. V gene TRBV3-1 (or the pseudogene TRBV3-2) combines with J gene TRBJ2-1, with 9 bases matching TRBD2. Germline V gene sequence: CDR1 LGHDT, CDR2 YNNKEL (reference sequence). The CDR3 has 15 amino acids. The trim removed 2 bases at V and 5 bases at J, leaving 4 bases unmatched.

This chain connects TRBV2 to TRBJ2-1; possibly TRBD1 or TRBD2 for D (6 bases each). The CDR3 runs to 13 residues. Germline loops: CDR1 SNHLY, CDR2 FYNNEI. V was shortened by 7 bases and J by 7 bases, with 14 bases between the two germline ends. CDR3 in DNA: TGTGCCAGCAAGTGGGGGGCTGGGAATGAGCAGTTCTTC. Its translation is CASKWGAGNEQFF.

The chain carries TRBV3-1 (or the pseudogene TRBV3-2) and TRBJ1-5; D may be TRBD1 (5 bases). Trimming stripped 1 base from V and 7 bases from J, with 14 bases between. CDR3 size: 15 residues. Germline values: CDR1 LGHDT, CDR2 YNNKEL (reference sequence). The CDR3 nucleotides are TGTGCCAGCAGCCAAGGTAGGGGTCGGGGCCAGCCCCAGCATTTT. Its protein product is CASSQGRGRGQPQHF.

The chain links TRBV7-9 to TRBJ1-2; possibly TRBD1 for D (6 bases). The germline V gene encodes CDR1 SEHNR and CDR2 FQNEAQ (reference sequence). Trimming shortened V by 2 bases and J by 8 bases, and 18 bases separated the two germline ends. There are 15 residues in the CDR3. CDR3 region: CASSLSTGPPGGYTF. Here the CDR3 DNA reads TGTGCCAGCAGCTTAAGTACAGGGCCCCCCGGGGGCTACACCTTC.

The J gene is TRBJ1-4, the V gene TRBV6-5, with D maybe TRBD1 (6 bases). The V gene lost 0 bases and the J gene lost 6 bases, with 14 bases spanning the gap. This CDR3 region has 16 residues. Germline V gene lookup returns CDR1 MNHEY and CDR2 SVGAGI. Here the CDR3 reads CASSYSLAGADEKLFF. The CDR3 coding sequence is TGTGCCAGCAGTTACTCGCTCGCAGGGGCAGATGAAAAACTGTTTTTT.

The CDR3 nucleotides read TGTGCCAGCAGACAAGACGGAAACACCATATATTTT. It yields the protein CASRQDGNTIYF. This chain connects TRBV12-3 or TRBV12-4 to TRBJ1-3, with D uncertain. V lost 6 bases, J lost 4 bases, and 7 bases lay in between. The CDR3 has 12 residues.

Only one count was recorded for this clone. J is TRBJ2-1 and V is TRBV7-2; D perhaps matches TRBD2 (6 bases). The germline CDR1 and CDR2 sequences are SGHTA and FQGNSA. The V end was cut by 4 bases, the J end by 8 bases, with 12 bases between. This CDR3 is 13 amino acids long. The CDR3 reads CASSSTSSHEQFF. CDR3 bases: TGTGCCAGCAGCTCGACTAGTTCCCATGAGCAGTTCTTC.

The gene calls are TRBV10-3 and TRBJ1-2; D call uncertain. The CDR3 has 12 amino acids. The germline V and J ends were trimmed by 7 bases and 2 bases, with 8 bases remaining between them. Germline V gene sequence: CDR1 ENHRY, CDR2 SYGVKD. The CDR3 here is CAIMTSNYGYTF. The CDR3 DNA reads as TGTGCCATCATGACGTCCAACTATGGCTACACCTTC.

This chain links TRBV4-1 with TRBJ2-1; D is possibly TRBD2 (5 bases). Trimming left V 6 bases short and J 2 bases short, with 11 bases between. CDR3 size: 14 residues. Germline V gene sequence: CDR1 MGHRA, CDR2 YSYEKL. Here the CDR3 DNA reads TGCGCCAGCAGTCCCGGGGTAACCTACAATGAGCAGTTCTTC. Translation gives CASSPGVTYNEQFF.

The CDR3 loop is CASYNRDLNTEAFF. The CDR3 DNA follows: TGTGCCAGCTACAACAGGGATTTGAACACTGAAGCTTTCTTT. The rearrangement joins TRBV6-5 to TRBJ1-1, with D possibly being TRBD1 (6 bases). The germline V gene has CDR1 MNHEY and CDR2 SVGAGI. Trimming stripped 8 bases from V and 0 bases from J, with 13 bases between. CDR3 length: 14 residues.

V gene TRBV18 combines with J gene TRBJ1-5; TRBD1 matches 9 bases. Germline CDR1 and CDR2: KGHSH and LQKENI. The CDR3 is 15 residues long. The trim removed 5 bases at V and 1 base at J, leaving 3 bases unmatched. The CDR3 is CASSVGTGSNQPQHF. CDR3 in DNA: TGTGCCAGCTCAGTCGGGACAGGGAGCAATCAGCCCCAGCATTTT.

The CDR3 spells CASSIGPGLANTIYF. Here the CDR3 DNA reads TGTGCCAGTAGTATTGGTCCAGGGTTGGCAAACACCATATATTTT. The J gene is TRBJ1-3, the V gene TRBV19; the D gene is possibly TRBD1 (5 bases). Per germline, CDR1 LNHDA and CDR2 SQIVND (reference sequence). CDR3 length equals 15 residues. Trimming cost V 3 bases and J 6 bases, with 15 bases left between them.

This chain connects TRBV20-1 to TRBJ1-6; no reliable D call. The ends were cut back, 3 bases at V and 10 bases at J, with 13 bases in the middle. Germline V CDR1 and CDR2: DFQATT, SNEGSKA (reference sequence). The CDR3 has 13 amino acids. CDR3 nucleotides: TGCAGTGCTAGTCCGGGCCCGGGATCACCCCTCCACTTT. This translates into CSASPGPGSPLHF.

The J gene is TRBJ1-1, the V gene TRBV19; D might be TRBD1 (5 bases). V dropped 4 bases and J dropped 1 base, with 13 bases sitting between them. The CDR3 has 15 residues. CDR1 is LNHDA and CDR2 is SQIVND in the germline V gene (reference sequence). The CDR3 loop reads CASSTPGRGNTEAFF. The DNA of the CDR3 is TGTGCCAGTAGTACTCCGGGACGGGGGAACACTGAAGCTTTCTTT.